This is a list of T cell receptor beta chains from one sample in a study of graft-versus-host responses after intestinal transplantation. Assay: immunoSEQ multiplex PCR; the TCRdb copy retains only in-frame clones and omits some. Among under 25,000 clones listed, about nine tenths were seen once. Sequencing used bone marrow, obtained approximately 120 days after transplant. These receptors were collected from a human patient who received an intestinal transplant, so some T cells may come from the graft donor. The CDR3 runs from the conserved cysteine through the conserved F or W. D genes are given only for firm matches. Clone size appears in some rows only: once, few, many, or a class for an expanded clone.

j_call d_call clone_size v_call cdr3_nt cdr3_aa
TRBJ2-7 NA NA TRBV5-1 TGCGCCAGCAGCTTGTCAGGGTTTGACCAGTACTTC CASSLSGFDQYF
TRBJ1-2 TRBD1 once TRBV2 TGTGCCAGCAGTCAAATAGGGACAGGTTATGGCTACACCTTC CASSQIGTGYGYTF
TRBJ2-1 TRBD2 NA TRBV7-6 TGTGCCAGCAGCCCCCATGCCCCAACGCGGGAGCGCTATGAGCAGTTCTTC CASSPHAPTRERYEQFF
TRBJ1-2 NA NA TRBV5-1 TGCGCCAGCAGCTTGGAAGGGTCGGGAGGCTACACCTTC CASSLEGSGGYTF
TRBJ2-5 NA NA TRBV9 TGTGCCAGCAGCGTAGATACGGGAGCCCAAGAGACCCAGTACTTC CASSVDTGAQETQYF
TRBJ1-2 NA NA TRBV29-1 TGCAGCGTGGAAGACGGAACTAACTATGGCTACACCTTC CSVEDGTNYGYTF
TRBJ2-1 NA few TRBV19 TGTGCCAGTAGTATATATGGGAATGAGCAGTTCTTC CASSIYGNEQFF
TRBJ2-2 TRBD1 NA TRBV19 TGTGCCAGTATAAGGACAGGGAACACCGGGGAGCTGTTTTTT CASIRTGNTGELFF
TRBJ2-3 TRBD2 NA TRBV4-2 TGTGCCAGCAGCCAAACTAGCGGGAGAGGAGATACGCAGTATTTT CASSQTSGRGDTQYF
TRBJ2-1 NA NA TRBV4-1 TGCGCCAGCAGCCAAGATCCCCAGAGGGATGAGCAGTTCTTC CASSQDPQRDEQFF
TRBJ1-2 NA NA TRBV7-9 TGTGCCAGCAGCCTCGGGGGGGACTATGGCTACACCTTC CASSLGGDYGYTF
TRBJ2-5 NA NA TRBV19 TGTGCCAGTAGTTACTCCGGGAACCAAGAGACCCAGTACTTC CASSYSGNQETQYF
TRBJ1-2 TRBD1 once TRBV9 TGTGCCAGCAGCCCCTTTACGACAGGGGGCGCGACTAACTATGGCTACACCTTC CASSPFTTGGATNYGYTF
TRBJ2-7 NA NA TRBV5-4 TGTGCCAGCAGCTCGGGACGGGGAGCTAACTACGAGCAGTACTTC CASSSGRGANYEQYF
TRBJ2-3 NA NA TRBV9 TGTGCCAGCAGCCCTCCTTGGTCGGGGTTAAGTACAGATACGCAGTATTTT CASSPPWSGLSTDTQYF
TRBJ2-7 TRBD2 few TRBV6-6 TGTGCCAGCAGCAGTGGGGGGGGGTCGTACGAGCAGTACTTC CASSSGGGSYEQYF
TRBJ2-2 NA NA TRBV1 TGCACCAGCAGCCAAGCGAACGAACTAGCGGTTATTGACACCGGGGAGCTGTTTTTT CTSSQANELAVIDTGELFF
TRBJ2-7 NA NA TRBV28 TGTGCCGTACTGCAGGGGGGTCCGGCCGAGCAGTACTTC CAVLQGGPAEQYF
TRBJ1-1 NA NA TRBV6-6 TGTGCCAGCAGCTCGGCGCTGAACACTGAAGCTTTCTTT CASSSALNTEAFF
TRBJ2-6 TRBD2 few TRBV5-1 TGCGCCAGCAGCTTGGGGGGACTAGCGGGAGGGCCTGGGGCCAACGTCCTGACTTTC CASSLGGLAGGPGANVLTF
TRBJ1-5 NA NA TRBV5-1 TGCGCCAGCAGCTTGGAGGGGGGCGTTCAGCCCCAGCATTTT CASSLEGGVQPQHF
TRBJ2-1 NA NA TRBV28 TGTGCCAGCAGTTCAGGAAGGAATGAGCAGTTCTTC CASSSGRNEQFF
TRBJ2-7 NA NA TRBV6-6 TGTGCCAGCAAGGGGCAGTACTTC CASKGQYF
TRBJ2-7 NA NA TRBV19 TGTGCCAGTAGTGTGTATCGGGACACTGCCTACGAGCAGTACTTC CASSVYRDTAYEQYF
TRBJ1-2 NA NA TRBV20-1 TGCAGTGCTAGTGGCCCGGGTGGCTACACCTTC CSASGPGGYTF
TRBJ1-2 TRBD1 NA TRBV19 TGTGCCAGTAGATCACAGGGGTCCTATGGCTACACCTTC CASRSQGSYGYTF
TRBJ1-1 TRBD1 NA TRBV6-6 TGTGCCAGCAGTTTGTGGCAGGGGGCCACTGAAGCTTTCTTT CASSLWQGATEAFF
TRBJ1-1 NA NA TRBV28 TGTGCCAGCAGTTTATGGACGGGCTTAGACACTGAAGCTTTCTTT CASSLWTGLDTEAFF
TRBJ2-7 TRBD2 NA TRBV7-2 TGTGCCAGCAGCTTAGGATTAGCGGGTCCCTACGAGCAGTACTTC CASSLGLAGPYEQYF
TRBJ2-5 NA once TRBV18 TGTGCCAGCTCACCACAGGACAGACGACAAGAGACCCAGTACTTC CASSPQDRRQETQYF
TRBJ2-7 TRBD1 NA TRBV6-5 TGTGCCAGCTCTCCCGGGACAGTCACCTACGAGCAGTACTTC CASSPGTVTYEQYF
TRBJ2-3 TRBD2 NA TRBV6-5 TGTGCCAGCAGAGGACTAGCGGGGGGTCCAGATACGCAGTATTTT CASRGLAGGPDTQYF
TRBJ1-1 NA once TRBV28 TGTGCCAGCAGTTTTCGGGATCGCTACACTGAAGCTTTCTTT CASSFRDRYTEAFF
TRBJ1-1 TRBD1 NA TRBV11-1 TGTGCCAGCAGCTTAGCCGGACAGGAGTTGAACACTGAAGCTTTCTTT CASSLAGQELNTEAFF
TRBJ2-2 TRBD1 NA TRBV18 TGTGCCAGCTCCCGACAGGGGCCGCGGGGGGAGCTGTTTTTT CASSRQGPRGELFF
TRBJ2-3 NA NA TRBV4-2 TGTGCCAGCAGCCAAGATAACGGCGGGACGGATACGCAGTATTTT CASSQDNGGTDTQYF
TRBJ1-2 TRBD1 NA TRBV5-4 TGTGCCAGCAGCGGCCCTGGACAGGGGGCTTCCGATGGCTACACCTTC CASSGPGQGASDGYTF
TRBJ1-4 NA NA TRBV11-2 TGTGCCAGCAGCCCAACCCTCGGGGGAGGGAATGAAAAACTGTTTTTT CASSPTLGGGNEKLFF
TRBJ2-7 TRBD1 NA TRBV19 TGTGCCAGTAGTCTCCGGGACAGGGCTGCGTACGAGCAGTACTTC CASSLRDRAAYEQYF
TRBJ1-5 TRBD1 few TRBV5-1 TGCGCCAGCAGCCCAGGGACAGGGGCTCATAGCAATCAGCCCCAGCATTTT CASSPGTGAHSNQPQHF
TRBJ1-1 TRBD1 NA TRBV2 TGTGCCAGCAGTCCTAGGGCAGGGGGCACCACTGAAGCTTTCTTT CASSPRAGGTTEAFF
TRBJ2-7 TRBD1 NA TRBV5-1 TGCGCCAGCAGCTTGGAGGGGTTCGGGACAGGGGTCAACGAGCAGTACTTC CASSLEGFGTGVNEQYF
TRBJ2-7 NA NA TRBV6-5 TGTGCCAGCAGTTACTCGTGGGGCGCAAGGGGCTACGAGCAGTACTTC CASSYSWGARGYEQYF
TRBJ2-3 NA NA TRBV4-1 TGCGCCAGCAGCTGGGACCGACCTAGCACAGATACGCAGTATTTT CASSWDRPSTDTQYF
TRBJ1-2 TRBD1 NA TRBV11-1 TGTGCCAGCAGCAGGCCGGGACAGGGGTATGGTTACACCTTC CASSRPGQGYGYTF
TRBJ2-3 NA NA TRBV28 TGTGCCAGCAGTTCGTTTAGGGGCAGAGGAGATACGCAGTATTTT CASSSFRGRGDTQYF
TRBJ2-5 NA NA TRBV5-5 TGTGCCAGCAGCTCACCTCGGGGGGCGGAGACCCAGTACTTC CASSSPRGAETQYF
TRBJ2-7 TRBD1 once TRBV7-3 TGTGCCAGCAGCCCCGCAGGGGGCGTCTACGAGCAGTACTTC CASSPAGGVYEQYF